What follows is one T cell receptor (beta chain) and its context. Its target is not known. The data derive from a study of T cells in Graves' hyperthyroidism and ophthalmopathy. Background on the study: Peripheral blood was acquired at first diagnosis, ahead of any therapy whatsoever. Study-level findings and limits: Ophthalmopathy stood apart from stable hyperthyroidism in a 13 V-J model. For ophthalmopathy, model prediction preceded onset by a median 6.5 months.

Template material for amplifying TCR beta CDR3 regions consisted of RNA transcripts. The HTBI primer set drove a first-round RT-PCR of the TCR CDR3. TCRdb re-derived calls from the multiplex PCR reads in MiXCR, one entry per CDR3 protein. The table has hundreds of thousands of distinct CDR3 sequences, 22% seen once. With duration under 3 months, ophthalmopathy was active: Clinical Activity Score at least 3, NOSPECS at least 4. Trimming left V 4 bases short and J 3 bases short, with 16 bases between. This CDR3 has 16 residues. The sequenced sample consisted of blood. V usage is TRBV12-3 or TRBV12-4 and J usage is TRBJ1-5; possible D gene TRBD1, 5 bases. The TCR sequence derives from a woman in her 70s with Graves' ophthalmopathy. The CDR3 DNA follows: TGTGCCAGCAGTTACCAGCGGGGGGTCCACAATCAGCCCCAGCATTTT. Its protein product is CASSYQRGVHNQPQHF.